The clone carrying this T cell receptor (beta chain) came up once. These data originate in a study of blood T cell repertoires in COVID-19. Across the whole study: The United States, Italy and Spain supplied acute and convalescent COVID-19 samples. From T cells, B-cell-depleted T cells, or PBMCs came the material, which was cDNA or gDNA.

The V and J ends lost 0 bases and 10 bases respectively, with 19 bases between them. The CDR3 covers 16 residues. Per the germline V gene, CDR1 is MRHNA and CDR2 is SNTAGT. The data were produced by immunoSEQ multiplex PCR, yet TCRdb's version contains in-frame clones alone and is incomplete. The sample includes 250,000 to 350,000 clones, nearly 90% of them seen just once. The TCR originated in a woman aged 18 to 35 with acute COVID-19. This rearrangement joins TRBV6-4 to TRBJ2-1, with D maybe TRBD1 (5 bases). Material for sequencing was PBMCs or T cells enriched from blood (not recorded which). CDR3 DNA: TGTGCCAGCAGTGACTCTTTCAGGGTCTCTCCCAACGAGCAGTTCTTC. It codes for CASSDSFRVSPNEQFF.